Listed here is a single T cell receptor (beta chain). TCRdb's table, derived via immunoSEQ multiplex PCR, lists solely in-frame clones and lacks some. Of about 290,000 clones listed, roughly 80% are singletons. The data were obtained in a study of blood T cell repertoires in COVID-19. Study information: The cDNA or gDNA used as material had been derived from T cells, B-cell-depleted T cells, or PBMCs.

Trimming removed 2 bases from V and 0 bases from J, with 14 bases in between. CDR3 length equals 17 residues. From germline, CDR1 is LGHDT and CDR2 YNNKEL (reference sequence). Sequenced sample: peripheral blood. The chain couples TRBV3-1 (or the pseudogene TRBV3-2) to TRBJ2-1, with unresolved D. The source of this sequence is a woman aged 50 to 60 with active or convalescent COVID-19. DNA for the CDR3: TGTGCCAGCAGCCAAAAGCGTCCCTCATTCTCCTACAATGAGCAGTTCTTC. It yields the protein CASSQKRPSFSYNEQFF.